This TCR beta chain derives from a study of Ad26.COV2.S vaccination and SARS-CoV-2 variants (dated by TCRdb to about 2021). Describing the broader study: Vaccine-arm donors were drawn from COV1001, a multicentre, randomized, double-blind, placebo-controlled phase I-IIa trial of Ad26.COV2.S in healthy adults. Dosing of Ad26.COV2.S was intramuscular, at either 5x10^10 or 1x10^11 viral particles, delivered as one shot or as two shots spaced 56 days apart. Investigators did not know the trial group allocation while performing experiments and assessing outcomes. The TCR-sequenced set comprised approximately 32 samples: some 20 Ad26.COV2.S vaccine recipients, 5 placebo recipients and 8 SARS-CoV-2 convalescent individuals. Sequencing of the TCRbeta repertoire served to evaluate the specificity and breadth of SARS-CoV-2-reactive T cell receptors following Ad26.COV2.S vaccination. Trial participants were randomized into five groups of five, in which low-dose or high-dose Ad26.COV2.S was given once or twice, or placebo was given on both occasions. Overall study results and their limits: The study lacked the statistical power to compare responses across vaccine doses or regimens. After vaccination, spike-specific CD8+ and CD4+ T cell responses were reported to show substantial breadth. According to the authors, total T cell responses may have been underestimated by the TCR breadth and depth analyses. Higher spike-specific TCR breadth was observed in Ad26.COV2.S recipients than in placebo recipients (P = 0.0014). Vaccine and placebo recipients had similar non-spike TCR breadth, a finding consistent with the vaccine containing only spike.

For this clone: Its target antigen remains unknown. Within one base of it there is no much larger clone, and no base qualities were kept.

Reading the label with the study, this specimen's treatment or condition is: some 20 received Ad26.COV2.S at low or high dose, single or two shots; about five received placebo; per-sample allocation not given. Repertoires of vaccine and placebo recipients were sequenced from samples taken on day 63 after the first injection. Between 29 July and 7 August 2020, Cohort 1b enrolled about two dozen adults aged 18-55 years at one site in Boston, USA. Ad26.COV2.S was a replication-incompetent adenovirus type 26 vector expressing a prefusion-stabilized SARS-CoV-2 spike protein from the original Wuhan strain. The CDR3 runs 12 residues from the cysteine to the phenylalanine. Only the CDR3 region is kept as DNA, spanning 36 bases read in frame from base 1. CDR1 MDHEN and CDR2 SYDVKM were looked up in the germline V gene. V gives up 6 bases and J gives up 2 bases, and the segment between their germline ends measures 6 bases.

The immunoSEQ Assay was used to sequence TCRbeta CDR3 regions. After extraction, genomic DNA underwent amplification by bias-controlled multiplex PCR, followed by high-throughput sequencing. Per the authors' processing: To quantify the absolute abundance of every unique TCRbeta CDR3 region, sequences were collapsed and filtered. T cell fraction was estimated by normalization of TCRbeta template counts to usable DNA, with usable DNA being measured through amplification of reference genes present in all nucleated cells. Repertoire TCRs were annotated as SARS-CoV-2-specific when V gene, CDR3 amino acid sequence and J gene were exactly matched to a known reactive TCR set. MIRA supplied the reference SARS-CoV-2 TCR set, which was filtered for enrichment in COVID-19-positive ImmuneCODE repertoires so that public or cross-reactive TCRs were removed. Using the MIRA antigens, annotated TCRs were further analysed by specific ORF or by position within an ORF. Breadth was defined as annotated unique rearrangements over total unique productive rearrangements; depth was the summed frequency of those rearrangements. Two-sided Wilcoxon rank-sum tests were used to compare TCR breadth between groups. Drawn from immuneACCESS, this table holds only the in-frame rearrangements with V and J called that TCRdb kept. Clones are partly lost; checked studies trace under half to an unresolved V gene and leave the rest unexplained. That table is the source of V, J and clone size, and D and trimming were worked out from the DNA. For this sample the table gives fewer than 500,000 clones, of which nearly 90% were detected only once. The ten top clones hold around 2.6% of the sample.

In this chain, TRBV28 is recombined with TRBJ2-3; the D gene assignment is ambiguous. Sequenced material: peripheral blood, taken in a trial of Ad26.COV2.S vaccine versus placebo. The source is a person aged 18-60 years who received the Ad26.COV2.S COVID-19 vaccine or a placebo. The CDR3 here reads CASSGPTDTQYF. Read as DNA, the sequence is TGTGCCAGCAGCGGGCCCACAGATACGCAGTATTTT.